Below, one T cell receptor (beta chain) is given with its context. Other DNA variants within this sample encode the same CDR3. TCRdb's table, derived via immunoSEQ multiplex PCR, lists solely in-frame clones and lacks some. Of roughly 79,000 clones in the sample, under 95% were seen once. This entry belongs to a study of T cell changes during pregnancy in multiple sclerosis. Germline trimming cut 0 bases from V and 2 bases from J; bases unmatched to any gene: 4. CDR1 is SGHRS, CDR2 YFSETQ, per germline. CDR3 length equals 15 residues. The chain couples TRBV5-1 to TRBJ2-7; 8 bases match TRBD1. This TCR derives from a female donor with multiple sclerosis, enrolled in a pregnancy study. Sequenced material: CD4+ T cells from peripheral blood mononuclear cells, taken before pregnancy. The chain's CDR3 is CASSLGQGAAYEQYF. Written as DNA, the CDR3 is TGCGCCAGCAGCTTGGGCCAGGGGGCTGCCTACGAGCAGTACTTC.